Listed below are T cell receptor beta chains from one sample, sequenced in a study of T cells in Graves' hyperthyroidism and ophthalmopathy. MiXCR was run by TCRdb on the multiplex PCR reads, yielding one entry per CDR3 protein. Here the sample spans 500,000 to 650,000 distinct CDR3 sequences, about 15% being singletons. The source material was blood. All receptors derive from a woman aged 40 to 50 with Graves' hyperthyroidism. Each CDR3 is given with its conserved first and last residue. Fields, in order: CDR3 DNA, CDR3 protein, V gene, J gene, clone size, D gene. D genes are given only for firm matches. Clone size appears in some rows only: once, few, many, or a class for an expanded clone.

CDR3nt: TGTGCCAGCAGTGGGACAGGGGACACCGGGGAGCTGTTTTTT
CDR3aa: CASSGTGDTGELFF
v_gene: TRBV2
j_gene: TRBJ2-2
abundance: many
d_gene: TRBD1

CDR3nt: TGTGCCAGCAGCCGCAGACAGGGTACTGGAAACACCATATATTTT
CDR3aa: CASSRRQGTGNTIYF
v_gene: TRBV27
j_gene: TRBJ1-3
abundance: few
d_gene: TRBD1

CDR3nt: TGTGCCAGTAGTATTATGAGTGGAGAGACCCAGTACTTC
CDR3aa: CASSIMSGETQYF
v_gene: TRBV19
j_gene: TRBJ2-5
abundance: NA
d_gene: NA

CDR3nt: TGTGCCAGCTCACCACCGGCAGGGATGAATGAGCAGTTCTTC
CDR3aa: CASSPPAGMNEQFF
v_gene: TRBV18
j_gene: TRBJ2-1
abundance: many
d_gene: NA

CDR3nt: TGCAGTGCTACGTCCCTTAGGGATAGCAATCAGCCCCAGCATTTT
CDR3aa: CSATSLRDSNQPQHF
v_gene: TRBV20-1
j_gene: TRBJ1-5
abundance: many
d_gene: NA

CDR3nt: TGCAGTGCTAGAATGGAGCGGGACAACACCGGGGAGCTGTTTTTT
CDR3aa: CSARMERDNTGELFF
v_gene: TRBV20-1
j_gene: TRBJ2-2
abundance: many
d_gene: TRBD2

CDR3nt: TGTGCCAGCAGCGTAGATGGAGGGAATGAGCAGTTCTTC
CDR3aa: CASSVDGGNEQFF
v_gene: TRBV9
j_gene: TRBJ2-1
abundance: NA
d_gene: NA

CDR3nt: TGCGCCAGCAGCCCCCTAACTCCCCAGGCAGATACGCAGTATTTT
CDR3aa: CASSPLTPQADTQYF
v_gene: TRBV5-1
j_gene: TRBJ2-3
abundance: many
d_gene: NA

CDR3nt: TGCAGCGTTGAACCCCCAGGGGACTATGGCTACACCTTC
CDR3aa: CSVEPPGDYGYTF
v_gene: TRBV29-1
j_gene: TRBJ1-2
abundance: NA
d_gene: NA

CDR3nt: TGTGCCAGCAGTTTAGCCGCCTCCCCCCACAATGAGCAGTTCTTC
CDR3aa: CASSLAASPHNEQFF
v_gene: TRBV12-3/TRBV12-4
j_gene: TRBJ2-1
abundance: NA
d_gene: NA

CDR3nt: TGTGCCAGCAGTCCCTCCTTCACAGGGGGTGGGGGTATTAACTATGGCTACACCTTC
CDR3aa: CASSPSFTGGGGINYGYTF
v_gene: TRBV6-1
j_gene: TRBJ1-2
abundance: few
d_gene: TRBD1

CDR3nt: TGTGCCAGCGCGGCGGCAGGGAGTCAGCCCCAGCATTTT
CDR3aa: CASAAAGSQPQHF
v_gene: TRBV2
j_gene: TRBJ1-5
abundance: many
d_gene: NA

CDR3nt: TGTGCCATCAGTGAAGTTCGGATACCTGGGGCCAACGTCCTGACTTTC
CDR3aa: CAISEVRIPGANVLTF
v_gene: TRBV10-3
j_gene: TRBJ2-6
abundance: few
d_gene: NA

CDR3nt: TGTGCCAGCAGCCGTCAAGACACGGAAGCTTTCTTT
CDR3aa: CASSRQDTEAFF
v_gene: TRBV7-9
j_gene: TRBJ1-1
abundance: NA
d_gene: NA

CDR3nt: TGTGCCAGCAGCCGCAGCTGGACTGGGGCTTACAATGAGCAGTTCTTC
CDR3aa: CASSRSWTGAYNEQFF
v_gene: TRBV7-2
j_gene: TRBJ2-1
abundance: many
d_gene: NA

CDR3nt: TGTGCCAGCAGTTTAGTGGGGGGCGCCTATGGCTACACCTTC
CDR3aa: CASSLVGGAYGYTF
v_gene: TRBV12-3/TRBV12-4
j_gene: TRBJ1-2
abundance: many
d_gene: NA

CDR3nt: TGCAGTGCTAGAGACTCGACTAGCGGGGACGTGGGGGCCCAGTACTTC
CDR3aa: CSARDSTSGDVGAQYF
v_gene: TRBV20-1
j_gene: TRBJ2-5
abundance: many
d_gene: TRBD2

CDR3nt: TGTGCCAGCTCACCACCACAGGGGTGGGTCACTGAAGCTTTCTTT
CDR3aa: CASSPPQGWVTEAFF
v_gene: TRBV18
j_gene: TRBJ1-1
abundance: NA
d_gene: TRBD1

CDR3nt: TGTGCCAGCAGTGAATGGACTCAAGAGCAGTACTTC
CDR3aa: CASSEWTQEQYF
v_gene: TRBV2
j_gene: TRBJ2-7
abundance: many
d_gene: NA

CDR3nt: TGTGCCAGCAGTAAACCGGGACTAGCGGGAGGTTCCTACAATGAGCAGTTCTTC
CDR3aa: CASSKPGLAGGSYNEQFF
v_gene: TRBV12-3/TRBV12-4
j_gene: TRBJ2-1
abundance: few
d_gene: TRBD2

CDR3nt: TGCAGTGCTAGGCCTCCGGGGGGGGGCGACTCTGAAGCTTTCTTT
CDR3aa: CSARPPGGGDSEAFF
v_gene: TRBV20-1
j_gene: TRBJ1-1
abundance: few
d_gene: NA

CDR3nt: TGTGCCAGCAGTTTAGGGGGTTGGGCTCAGCCCCAGCATTTT
CDR3aa: CASSLGGWAQPQHF
v_gene: TRBV28
j_gene: TRBJ1-5
abundance: many
d_gene: NA

CDR3nt: TGTGCCAGCAGCGCCGGACTAGCGGGAGGGATCGCAGATACGCAGTATTTT
CDR3aa: CASSAGLAGGIADTQYF
v_gene: TRBV9
j_gene: TRBJ2-3
abundance: NA
d_gene: TRBD2

CDR3nt: TGCGCCAGTTACCGGGACAACGAGGGAGAGCAGTACTTC
CDR3aa: CASYRDNEGEQYF
v_gene: TRBV5-1
j_gene: TRBJ2-7
abundance: NA
d_gene: NA

CDR3nt: TGCGCCAGCCAGACAGGGGGCGCAGAAAAGGTCACTGAAGCTTTCTTT
CDR3aa: CASQTGGAEKVTEAFF
v_gene: TRBV5-1
j_gene: TRBJ1-1
abundance: many
d_gene: TRBD1

CDR3nt: TGTGCCAGCAGCTGGGACAGCACAGATACGCAGTATTTT
CDR3aa: CASSWDSTDTQYF
v_gene: TRBV11-2
j_gene: TRBJ2-3
abundance: many
d_gene: NA

CDR3nt: TGTGCCAGCAAGAAGGTGGTCACCGGGGAGCTGTTTTTT
CDR3aa: CASKKVVTGELFF
v_gene: TRBV7-8
j_gene: TRBJ2-2
abundance: many
d_gene: NA

CDR3nt: TGTGCCAGCAGTCGGGACAGCTTCGAAGCTTTCTTT
CDR3aa: CASSRDSFEAFF
v_gene: TRBV12-3/TRBV12-4
j_gene: TRBJ1-1
abundance: many
d_gene: TRBD1

CDR3nt: TGTGCCAGCAGTTCCCGGGACGTGAATTCACCCCTCCACTTT
CDR3aa: CASSSRDVNSPLHF
v_gene: TRBV28
j_gene: TRBJ1-6
abundance: many
d_gene: NA

CDR3nt: TGCGCCAGCAGCTTGGGGACTAGCGACAATGAGCAGTTCTTC
CDR3aa: CASSLGTSDNEQFF
v_gene: TRBV5-1
j_gene: TRBJ2-1
abundance: NA
d_gene: TRBD2

CDR3nt: TGTGCCAGCAGCCTCGGACTAGCGGGATTTGGAGAGACCCAGTACTTC
CDR3aa: CASSLGLAGFGETQYF
v_gene: TRBV7-2
j_gene: TRBJ2-5
abundance: NA
d_gene: TRBD2

CDR3nt: TGTGCCAGCAGCTCCTCTGAGGACAGGGGCGGATCCACAGATACGCAGTATTTT
CDR3aa: CASSSSEDRGGSTDTQYF
v_gene: TRBV7-9
j_gene: TRBJ2-3
abundance: many
d_gene: TRBD1

CDR3nt: TGCAGTGCAATGAACGGACTCTGGGGAAACACCATATATTTT
CDR3aa: CSAMNGLWGNTIYF
v_gene: TRBV20-1
j_gene: TRBJ1-3
abundance: many
d_gene: NA

CDR3nt: TGTGCCAGCAGTCTCCCACCTGGGGAGGGGGAGACCCAGTACTTC
CDR3aa: CASSLPPGEGETQYF
v_gene: TRBV28
j_gene: TRBJ2-5
abundance: many
d_gene: TRBD2

CDR3nt: TGTGCCATCAGGACTAGCGGGCCCAACACCTCCTACAATGAGCAGTTCTTC
CDR3aa: CAIRTSGPNTSYNEQFF
v_gene: TRBV10-3
j_gene: TRBJ2-1
abundance: many
d_gene: TRBD2

CDR3nt: TGTGCAGGGGGCTTCATGAACACTGAAGCTTTCTTT
CDR3aa: CAGGFMNTEAFF
v_gene: TRBV19
j_gene: TRBJ1-1
abundance: many
d_gene: TRBD1

CDR3nt: TGTGCCAGCAGTTTAAAACAGGGAGCCTATGGCTACACCTTC
CDR3aa: CASSLKQGAYGYTF
v_gene: TRBV27
j_gene: TRBJ1-2
abundance: many
d_gene: NA

CDR3nt: TGCAGTGTAGCGGGAGTAACAGGAGATACGCAGTATTTT
CDR3aa: CSVAGVTGDTQYF
v_gene: TRBV20-1
j_gene: TRBJ2-3
abundance: many
d_gene: TRBD2

CDR3nt: TGCAGTGCTTCGACCGGGACCACGCTCTACGAGCAGTACTTC
CDR3aa: CSASTGTTLYEQYF
v_gene: TRBV20-1
j_gene: TRBJ2-7
abundance: many
d_gene: NA

CDR3nt: TGTGCCAGCAGGGGGGCGCGAGATGAAAAACTGTTTTTT
CDR3aa: CASRGARDEKLFF
v_gene: TRBV6-1
j_gene: TRBJ1-4
abundance: many
d_gene: NA

CDR3nt: TGTGCCAGCAGTTTTTTGAAGAACCCGAACGAGCAGTACTTC
CDR3aa: CASSFLKNPNEQYF
v_gene: TRBV12-3/TRBV12-4
j_gene: TRBJ2-7
abundance: few
d_gene: NA

CDR3nt: TGTGCCAGCTCACGGGGACAGCTTCCCACAGGGTTCTTC
CDR3aa: CASSRGQLPTGFF
v_gene: TRBV18
j_gene: TRBJ2-1
abundance: many
d_gene: TRBD1

CDR3nt: TGTGCCAGCAGCTTACTTGGACTAGCGGGAAAAGAGACCCAGTACTTC
CDR3aa: CASSLLGLAGKETQYF
v_gene: TRBV11-2
j_gene: TRBJ2-5
abundance: NA
d_gene: TRBD2

CDR3nt: TGTGCCAGCAGCTTATCCCAGGCCAGCTCCTATAATTCACCCCTCCACTTT
CDR3aa: CASSLSQASSYNSPLHF
v_gene: TRBV7-6
j_gene: TRBJ1-6
abundance: few
d_gene: NA

CDR3nt: TGCAGTGCTAGCTACCGGGAGGTCGAAAAACTGTTTTTT
CDR3aa: CSASYREVEKLFF
v_gene: TRBV20-1
j_gene: TRBJ1-4
abundance: NA
d_gene: NA

CDR3nt: TGTGCCAGCAGCTTCAGACAGGGTGAAGGCTACACCTTC
CDR3aa: CASSFRQGEGYTF
v_gene: TRBV5-6
j_gene: TRBJ1-2
abundance: NA
d_gene: TRBD1

CDR3nt: TGCAGTGCTAGAGATCTCACTAGCGGAATAAATGAGCAGTTCTTC
CDR3aa: CSARDLTSGINEQFF
v_gene: TRBV20-1
j_gene: TRBJ2-1
abundance: many
d_gene: TRBD2

CDR3nt: TGTGCCAGCAGTGGTGGGACGTCAAGTGGAACTAACTATGGCTACACCTTC
CDR3aa: CASSGGTSSGTNYGYTF
v_gene: TRBV2
j_gene: TRBJ1-2
abundance: many
d_gene: NA

CDR3nt: TGTGCCAGCAGTGAAATCGGTCCAACTAATGAAAAACTGTTTTTT
CDR3aa: CASSEIGPTNEKLFF
v_gene: TRBV6-1
j_gene: TRBJ1-4
abundance: few
d_gene: NA

CDR3nt: TGTGCCAGCAGCTGGTTCGGACCCCAGAACACTGAAGCTTTCTTT
CDR3aa: CASSWFGPQNTEAFF
v_gene: TRBV6-1
j_gene: TRBJ1-1
abundance: many
d_gene: NA

CDR3nt: TGCAGTGCTAGAGATCAGGCAGGGGGCGGCCTTCGTGGCACAGATACGCAGTATTTT
CDR3aa: CSARDQAGGGLRGTDTQYF
v_gene: TRBV20-1
j_gene: TRBJ2-3
abundance: NA
d_gene: TRBD1

CDR3nt: TGTGCCAGCAGCGGTCTGGGGGAAGGTGGGGCCAACGTCCTGACTTTC
CDR3aa: CASSGLGEGGANVLTF
v_gene: TRBV5-6
j_gene: TRBJ2-6
abundance: few
d_gene: NA

CDR3nt: TGTGCCAGCAGTTACGGGACATCTAACACTGAAGCTTTCTTT
CDR3aa: CASSYGTSNTEAFF
v_gene: TRBV6-5
j_gene: TRBJ1-1
abundance: NA
d_gene: NA

CDR3nt: TGTGCCAGCAGTTTCCTCGGGCGTCACAATGAGCAGTTCTTC
CDR3aa: CASSFLGRHNEQFF
v_gene: TRBV12-3/TRBV12-4
j_gene: TRBJ2-1
abundance: few
d_gene: NA